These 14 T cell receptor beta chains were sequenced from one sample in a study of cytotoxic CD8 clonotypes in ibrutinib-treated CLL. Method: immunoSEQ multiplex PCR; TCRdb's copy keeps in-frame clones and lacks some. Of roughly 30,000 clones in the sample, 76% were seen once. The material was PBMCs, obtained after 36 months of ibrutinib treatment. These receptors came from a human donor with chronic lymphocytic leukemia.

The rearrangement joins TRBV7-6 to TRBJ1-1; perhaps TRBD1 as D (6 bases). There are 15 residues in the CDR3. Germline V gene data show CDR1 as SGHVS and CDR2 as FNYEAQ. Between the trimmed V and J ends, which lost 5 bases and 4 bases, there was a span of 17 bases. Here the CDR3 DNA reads TGTGCCAGCAGCGAACGACGGGAGGGGGGCACTGAAGCTTTCTTT. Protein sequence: CASSERREGGTEAFF.

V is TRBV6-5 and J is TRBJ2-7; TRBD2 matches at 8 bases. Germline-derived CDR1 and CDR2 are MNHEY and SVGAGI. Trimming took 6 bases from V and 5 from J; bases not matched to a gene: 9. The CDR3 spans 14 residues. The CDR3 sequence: CASRRGWTSHEQYF. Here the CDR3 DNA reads TGTGCCAGCAGGCGCGGGTGGACTAGCCACGAGCAGTACTTC.

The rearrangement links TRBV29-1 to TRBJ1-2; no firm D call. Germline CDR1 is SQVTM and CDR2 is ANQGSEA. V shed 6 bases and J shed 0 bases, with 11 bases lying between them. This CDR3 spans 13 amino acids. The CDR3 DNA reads TGCAGCGTGACGTCTTTAGCTAACTATGGCTACACCTTC. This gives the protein CSVTSLANYGYTF.

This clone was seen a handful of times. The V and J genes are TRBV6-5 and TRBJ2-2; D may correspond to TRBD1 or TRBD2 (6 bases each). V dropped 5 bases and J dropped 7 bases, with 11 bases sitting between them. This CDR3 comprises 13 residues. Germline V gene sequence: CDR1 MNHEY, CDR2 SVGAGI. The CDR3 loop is CASSEGGGGELFF. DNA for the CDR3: TGTGCCAGCAGTGAGGGGGGAGGCGGGGAGCTGTTTTTT.

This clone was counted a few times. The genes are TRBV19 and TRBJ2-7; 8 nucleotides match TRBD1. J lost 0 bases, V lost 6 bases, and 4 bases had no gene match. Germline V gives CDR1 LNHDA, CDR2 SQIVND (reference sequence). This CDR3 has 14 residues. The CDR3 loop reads CASRSQGASYEQYF. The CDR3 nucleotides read TGTGCCAGTAGGAGCCAGGGGGCCTCCTACGAGCAGTACTTC. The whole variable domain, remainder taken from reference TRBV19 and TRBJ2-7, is DGGITQSPKYLFRKEGQNVTLSCEQNLNHDAMYWYRQDPGQGLRLIYYSQIVNDFQKGDIAEGYSVSREKKESFPLTVTSAQKNPTAFYLCASRSQGASYEQYFGPGTRLTVT.

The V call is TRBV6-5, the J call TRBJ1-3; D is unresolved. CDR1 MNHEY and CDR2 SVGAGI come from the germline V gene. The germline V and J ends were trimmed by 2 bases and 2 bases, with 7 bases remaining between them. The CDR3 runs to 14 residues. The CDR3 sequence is CASSYEVAGNTIYF. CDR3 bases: TGTGCCAGCAGTTACGAGGTGGCTGGAAACACCATATATTTT.

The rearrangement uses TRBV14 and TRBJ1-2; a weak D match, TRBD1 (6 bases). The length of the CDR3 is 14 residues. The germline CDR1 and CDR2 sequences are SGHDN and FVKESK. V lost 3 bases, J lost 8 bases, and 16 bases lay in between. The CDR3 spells CASSQNRGRGGYTF. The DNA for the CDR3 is TGTGCCAGCAGCCAGAATCGGGGGCGCGGCGGCTACACCTTC.

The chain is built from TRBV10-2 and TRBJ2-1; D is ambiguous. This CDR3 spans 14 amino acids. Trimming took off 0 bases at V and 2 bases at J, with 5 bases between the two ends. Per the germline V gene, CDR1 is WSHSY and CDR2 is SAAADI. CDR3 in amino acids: CASSESNPYNEQFF. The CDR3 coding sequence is TGCGCCAGCAGTGAGTCCAACCCCTACAATGAGCAGTTCTTC.

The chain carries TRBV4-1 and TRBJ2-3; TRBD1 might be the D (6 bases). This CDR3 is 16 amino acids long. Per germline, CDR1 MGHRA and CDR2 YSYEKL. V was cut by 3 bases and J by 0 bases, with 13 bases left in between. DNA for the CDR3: TGCGCCAGCAGCCACGACAGGACTCGGAGCACAGATACGCAGTATTTT. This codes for CASSHDRTRSTDTQYF.

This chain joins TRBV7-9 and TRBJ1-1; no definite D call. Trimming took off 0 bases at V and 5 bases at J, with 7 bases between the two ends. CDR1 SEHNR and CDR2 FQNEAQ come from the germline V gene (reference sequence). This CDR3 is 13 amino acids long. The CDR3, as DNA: TGTGCCAGCAGCTTAGCCGGGGTTACTGAAGCTTTCTTT. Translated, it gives CASSLAGVTEAFF.

CDR3 sequence (DNA): TGTGCCAGCAGCCATAAGACAGGGGACACTGAAGCTTTCTTT. Translation gives CASSHKTGDTEAFF. The rearrangement links TRBV7-9 to TRBJ1-1; 8 bases are shared with TRBD1. Germline loops: CDR1 SEHNR, CDR2 FQNEAQ (reference sequence). CDR3 size: 14 residues. J lost 3 bases, V lost 5 bases, and 5 bases had no gene match.

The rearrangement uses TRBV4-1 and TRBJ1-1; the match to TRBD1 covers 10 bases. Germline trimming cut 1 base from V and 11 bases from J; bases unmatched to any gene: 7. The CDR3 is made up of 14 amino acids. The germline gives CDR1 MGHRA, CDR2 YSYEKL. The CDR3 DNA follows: TGCGCCAGCAGCCAAGGGGACAGGGGATCGGGGGCTTTCTTT. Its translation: CASSQGDRGSGAFF.

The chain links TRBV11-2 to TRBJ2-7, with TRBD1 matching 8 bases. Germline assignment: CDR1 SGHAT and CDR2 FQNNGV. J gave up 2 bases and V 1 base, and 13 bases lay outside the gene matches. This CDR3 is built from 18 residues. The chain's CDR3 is CASSLAGQGTIFTYEQYF. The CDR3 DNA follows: TGTGCCAGCAGCTTAGCAGGACAGGGCACTATCTTCACCTACGAGCAGTACTTC.

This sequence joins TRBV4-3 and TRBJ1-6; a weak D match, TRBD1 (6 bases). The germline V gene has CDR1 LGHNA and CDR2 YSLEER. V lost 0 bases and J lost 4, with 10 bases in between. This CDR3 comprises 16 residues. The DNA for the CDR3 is TGCGCCAGCAGCCAAGATTCTCAGGGGTATAATTCACCCCTCCACTTT. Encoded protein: CASSQDSQGYNSPLHF.